Following are 20 T cell receptor beta chains from one sample sequenced in a study of T-cell reconstitution after alpha-beta-depleted transplantation in children. It was with unique molecular identifiers that the TCRbeta library was prepared. Each CDR3 protein is one row after TCRdb ran MiXCR on the PCR reads. The sample lists hundreds of thousands of distinct CDR3 sequences, around 7.5% occurring once. The material was PBMCs, mostly from graft donor cells, obtained 180 days after TCRalphabeta/CD19-depleted stem cell transplant. All receptors derive from a male patient under 18 who had a stem cell transplant for acute lymphoblastic leukemia, so the T cells may come from the graft donor.

This clonotype was seen many times. This sequence joins TRBV4-1 and TRBJ1-6; no clear D gene. The V and J ends lost 6 bases and 0 bases respectively, with 9 bases between them. Germline CDR1 is MGHRA and CDR2 is YSYEKL. The CDR3 covers 15 residues. CDR3 nucleotides: TGCGCCAGCAGACCCGACGGCTCCTATAATTCACCCCTCCACTTT. It is translated as CASRPDGSYNSPLHF.

This clonotype was seen ten or more times. V is TRBV5-1 and J is TRBJ2-1; the match to TRBD2 covers 7 bases. CDR3 length: 16 amino acids. Germline CDR1 is SGHRS and CDR2 is YFSETQ. With V trimmed by 5 bases and J by 2 bases, 10 bases remained unmatched. CDR3 loop: CASRPASGGPYNEQFF. The CDR3 DNA follows: TGCGCCAGCAGACCAGCTAGCGGTGGGCCCTACAATGAGCAGTTCTTC.

This clonotype appeared many times. The rearrangement links TRBV19 to TRBJ2-7; the match to TRBD2 covers 12 bases. Germline lookup yields CDR1 LNHDA and CDR2 SQIVND (reference sequence). The CDR3 sequence is 15 residues long. The ends lost 4 bases at V and 6 bases at J; junction bases unmatched: 7. The CDR3 nucleotides are TGTGCCAGTAGTAACTCACTAGCGGGAGGACGCGAGCAGTACTTC. As protein: CASSNSLAGGREQYF.

This clonotype came up many times. The rearrangement uses TRBV14 and TRBJ2-7; 7 bases match TRBD1. Trimming at V came to 6 bases and at J to 0 bases, leaving 8 bases not matched to a gene. The CDR3 has 15 amino acids. Germline CDR1 reads SGHDN; CDR2 reads FVKESK. The CDR3 region has the DNA TGTGCCAGCAGGTCCGGGACAGCCAGCTCCTACGAGCAGTACTTC. It encodes CASRSGTASSYEQYF.

This clonotype was observed at least ten times. J is TRBJ2-1 and V is TRBV20-1, with D perhaps matching TRBD1 (6 bases). The CDR3 covers 14 residues. The germline V gene has CDR1 DFQATT and CDR2 SNEGSKA (reference sequence). Trimming left V 1 base short and J 5 bases short, with 12 bases between. The CDR3 reads CSARGPGVDNEQFF. The CDR3 nucleotides read TGCAGTGCTAGAGGCCCAGGGGTGGACAATGAGCAGTTCTTC.

This clonotype was picked up many times. The chain recombines TRBV6-5 with TRBJ1-2; D possibly corresponds to TRBD1 (5 bases). This CDR3 region has 13 residues. V was pared by 0 bases and J by 6 bases, with 8 bases between. CDR1 MNHEY and CDR2 SVGAGI come from the germline V gene. The CDR3: CASSYSTVNGYTF. In nucleotides, the CDR3 is TGTGCCAGCAGTTACTCGACAGTAAATGGCTACACCTTC.

This clonotype has at least ten counts. The chain carries TRBV28 and TRBJ2-1; TRBD1 aligns across 9 bases. Germline loops: CDR1 MDHEN, CDR2 SYDVKM. This CDR3 contains 15 residues. The V and J ends lost 5 bases and 2 bases, in that order; junction bases with no gene match: 4. The CDR3 DNA reads TGTGCCAGCAGTCCCGGACAGGGGACCTACAATGAGCAGTTCTTC. Its protein is CASSPGQGTYNEQFF.

This clonotype was detected many times. The chain is built from TRBV28 and TRBJ2-1, with a tentative D call TRBD2 (5 bases). CDR3 length: 15 amino acids. Trimming removed 4 bases at V and 7 bases at J, with 17 bases between. The V gene's germline CDR1 is MDHEN and CDR2 SYDVKM. CDR3 sequence: CASSSPGIAGNEQFF. The DNA for the CDR3 is TGTGCCAGCAGTTCCCCGGGGATAGCTGGAAATGAGCAGTTCTTC.

In DNA form, the CDR3 reads TGTGCCAGCAGCTCGAGATCCCTAGCGGGGGCCTACGAGCAGTACTTC. This translates into CASSSRSLAGAYEQYF. V gene TRBV7-6 combines with J gene TRBJ2-7; 10 bases line up with TRBD2. The J segment lost 2 bases and the V segment lost 4 bases, leaving 8 bases of the junction unmatched. Germline V CDR1 and CDR2: SGHVS, FNYEAQ. The CDR3 loop spans 16 amino acids.

This clonotype was observed at least ten times. The genes are TRBV25-1 and TRBJ1-2; the D gene is possibly TRBD1 (5 bases). Germline CDR1 and CDR2: MGHDK and SYGVNS. This CDR3 comprises 13 residues. Trimming took 6 bases from V and 7 from J, leaving 15 bases between them. The CDR3: CASRPLQGRGYTF. For the CDR3, the DNA is TGTGCCAGCAGGCCCCTTCAGGGTCGTGGCTACACCTTC.

This clonotype has ten or more counts. This chain connects TRBV10-3 to TRBJ2-2; D is perhaps TRBD1 or TRBD2 (6 bases each). CDR3 length: 16 residues. Between the trimmed V and J ends, which lost 7 bases and 0 bases, there was a span of 15 bases. Germline CDR1 reads ENHRY; CDR2 reads SYGVKD. The CDR3 loop reads CAITEAGGANTGELFF. The DNA for the CDR3 is TGTGCCATCACCGAAGCCGGGGGCGCGAACACCGGGGAGCTGTTTTTT.

Many counts were recorded for this clonotype. V usage is TRBV5-5 and J usage is TRBJ2-7, with D unresolved. Between the trimmed V and J ends, which lost 1 base and 4 bases, there was a span of 6 bases. Germline V gives CDR1 SGHKS, CDR2 YYEKEE (reference sequence). This CDR3 has 12 residues. This CDR3 reads CASSLNRYEQYF. In DNA form, the CDR3 reads TGTGCCAGCAGCTTGAACAGATACGAGCAGTACTTC. Combining the CDR3 with reference TRBV5-5 and TRBJ2-7 gives the whole variable domain DAGVTQSPTHLIKTRGQQVTLRCSPISGHKSVSWYQQVLGQGPQFIFQYYEKEERGRGNFPDRFSARQFPNYSSELNVNALLLGDSALYLCASSLNRYEQYFGPGTRLTVT.

The chain joins TRBV15 to TRBJ1-4; D gene uncertain. V lost 4 bases and J lost 6, with 12 bases in between. Germline assignment: CDR1 LNHNV and CDR2 YYDKDF (reference sequence). CDR3 size: 14 residues. This CDR3 is CATSTLMTDEKLFF. The CDR3 DNA reads as TGTGCCACCAGCACCCTTATGACGGATGAAAAACTGTTTTTT.

This clonotype has a count of ten or more. The CDR3 bases are TGTGCCAGCAGTTTAATTGGGGGGCGCTTAATTGGAAAACTGTTTTTT. Encoded protein: CASSLIGGRLIGKLFF. V is TRBV12-3 or TRBV12-4 and J is TRBJ1-4, with D maybe TRBD1 (6 bases). CDR3 length equals 16 residues. Trimming stripped 2 bases from V and 10 bases from J, with 20 bases between.

Notes on this clonotype: This sequence may be a read error, since a much larger clone differs from it by one base. The chain has TRBV6-6 and TRBJ2-2, with D maybe TRBD2 (5 bases). Per the germline V gene, CDR1 is MNHNY and CDR2 is SVGAGI (reference sequence). The CDR3 is 13 amino acids. Here the CDR3 reads CASLNSLTGELSF. The CDR3 bases are TGTGCCAGCCTTAACAGTTTGACCGGGGAGCTGTCTTTT.

This clonotype was recorded at least ten times. The chain carries TRBV3-1 and TRBJ2-1; 11 positions match TRBD2. The CDR3 has 15 amino acids. In germline, CDR1 is LGHDT, CDR2 YNNKEL (reference sequence). With V trimmed by 6 bases and J by 4 bases, 5 bases remained unmatched. The CDR3 is CASRTGTSGYNEQFF. The CDR3 DNA sequence: TGTGCCAGCAGGACCGGGACTAGCGGTTACAATGAGCAGTTCTTC.

This rearrangement joins TRBV4-3 to TRBJ2-1, with D possibly called TRBD1 or TRBD2 (5 bases each). Germline V CDR1 and CDR2: LGHNA, YSLEER. Trimming removed 0 bases at V and 10 bases at J, with 19 bases between. The CDR3 contains 16 residues. The CDR3 loop reads CASSQERAAGHGEQFF. CDR3 DNA: TGCGCCAGCAGCCAAGAGAGGGCGGCAGGGCATGGGGAGCAGTTCTTC.

The chain employs TRBV7-2 and TRBJ2-2; 11 bases fit TRBD1. Germline values: CDR1 SGHTA, CDR2 FQGNSA. The J segment lost 5 bases and the V segment lost 4 bases, leaving 3 bases of the junction unmatched. This CDR3 has 15 residues. CDR3 sequence reads: CASSWGTGGTGELFF. CDR3 DNA sequence: TGTGCCAGCAGCTGGGGGACAGGGGGAACCGGGGAGCTGTTTTTT.

This clonotype has a count of ten or more. The rearrangement joins TRBV7-9 to TRBJ2-7; perhaps TRBD1 as D (6 bases). The V gene lost 3 bases and the J gene lost 3 bases, with 15 bases spanning the gap. From germline, CDR1 is SEHNR and CDR2 FQNEAQ (reference sequence). The CDR3 has 15 amino acids. The CDR3 reads CASSFGSWGLYEQYF. The CDR3 DNA reads as TGTGCCAGCAGCTTTGGATCCTGGGGGCTCTACGAGCAGTACTTC. The variable domain in full, completed from reference TRBV7-9 and TRBJ2-7, reads DTGVSQNPRHKITKRGQNVTFRCDPISEHNRLYWYRQTLGQGPEFLTYFQNEAQLEKSRLLSDRFSAERPKGSFSTLEIQRTEQGDSAMYLCASSFGSWGLYEQYFGPGTRLTVT.

This clonotype was seen repeatedly, ten times or more. The gene calls are TRBV14 and TRBJ2-1; 11 bases match TRBD2. Germline V gives CDR1 SGHDN, CDR2 FVKESK. V was clipped by 2 bases and J by 7 bases; unmatched bases: 4. The CDR3 loop spans 15 amino acids. The CDR3 is CASSQLAGGRNEQFF. CDR3 DNA sequence: TGTGCCAGCAGCCAACTAGCGGGGGGCCGAAATGAGCAGTTCTTC.